This TCR beta chain was captured in a study of T cell responses to AZD1222 COVID-19 vaccine. Study-level findings and limits: Repertoire sampling was restricted to post-peak T cell response timepoints.

Points on this clone: As yet, its antigen is unknown.

Germline-derived CDR1 and CDR2 are MDHEN and SYDVKM. CDR3 length: 11 residues. V was shortened by 8 bases and J by 0 bases, with 4 bases between the two germline ends. This table comes from immunoSEQ multiplex PCR, and its TCRdb copy is limited to in-frame clones, with some not included. This sample has 100,000 to 150,000 clones, with roughly nine tenths found just once. The source material was peripheral blood, sampled on day 0 of AZD1222 vaccination. This sequence was found in an adult in good health. The rearrangement links TRBV28 to TRBJ1-2; D gene unclear. CDR3: CASLTNYGYTF. The CDR3 region has the DNA TGTGCCAGCCTAACTAACTATGGCTACACCTTC.